This T cell receptor beta chain was identified in a study of T cell responses to AZD1222 COVID-19 vaccine. Points on this clone: What it binds is not known.

Measured with immunoSEQ multiplex PCR; TCRdb has only the in-frame clones, and not every one. Of roughly 160,000 clones listed, roughly 90% are singletons. The CDR3 has 14 residues. The V end was cut by 9 bases, the J end by 7 bases, with 19 bases between. Germline V gene data show CDR1 as LNHDA and CDR2 as SQIVND (reference sequence). Broader study findings: Females outnumbered males among donors, who were mostly white British; clonal diversity was possibly underestimated. Two AZD1222 doses significantly raised spike-specific TCR breadth and depth over controls. It was only five to seven AZD1222 recipients who were seropositive at baseline.

The clonotype originates from an adult who received the AZD1222 COVID-19 vaccine. This chain uses TRBV19 with TRBJ1-3; D is ambiguous. The sample was peripheral blood, taken 28 days after the second AZD1222 dose. The CDR3 DNA follows: TGTGCCAGCAAACCGGGAGATATAAGGAACACCATATATTTT. Translation gives CASKPGDIRNTIYF.